Reported below is one T cell receptor beta chain. Given a much more abundant clone one base away, this may be a read error. The sample is drawn from a study of T cell repertoires in cytomegalovirus infection. Overall study: Indications came from public TCR beta signatures; they pointed to CMV infection and to a matching HLA type.

TCRdb recomputed calls from the reads with MiXCR, one row per CDR3 protein. The sample contains about 460,000 distinct CDR3 sequences, 10% to 12% of which appear only once. Per the germline V gene, CDR1 is DFQATT and CDR2 is SNEGSKA (reference sequence). The CDR3 covers 12 residues. The sequence came from a human donor in good health (CMV status not recorded). Some clones in this sample may be carry-over from other donors' samples. The sample consisted of PBMCs. The J gene is TRBJ1-5, the V gene TRBV20-1, with TRBD1 as a possible D gene (6 bases). The CDR3 coding sequence is TGCTGTGCGAGATCAGGGGACCAGCCCCAGCATTTT. Amino acid sequence: CCARSGDQPQHF.